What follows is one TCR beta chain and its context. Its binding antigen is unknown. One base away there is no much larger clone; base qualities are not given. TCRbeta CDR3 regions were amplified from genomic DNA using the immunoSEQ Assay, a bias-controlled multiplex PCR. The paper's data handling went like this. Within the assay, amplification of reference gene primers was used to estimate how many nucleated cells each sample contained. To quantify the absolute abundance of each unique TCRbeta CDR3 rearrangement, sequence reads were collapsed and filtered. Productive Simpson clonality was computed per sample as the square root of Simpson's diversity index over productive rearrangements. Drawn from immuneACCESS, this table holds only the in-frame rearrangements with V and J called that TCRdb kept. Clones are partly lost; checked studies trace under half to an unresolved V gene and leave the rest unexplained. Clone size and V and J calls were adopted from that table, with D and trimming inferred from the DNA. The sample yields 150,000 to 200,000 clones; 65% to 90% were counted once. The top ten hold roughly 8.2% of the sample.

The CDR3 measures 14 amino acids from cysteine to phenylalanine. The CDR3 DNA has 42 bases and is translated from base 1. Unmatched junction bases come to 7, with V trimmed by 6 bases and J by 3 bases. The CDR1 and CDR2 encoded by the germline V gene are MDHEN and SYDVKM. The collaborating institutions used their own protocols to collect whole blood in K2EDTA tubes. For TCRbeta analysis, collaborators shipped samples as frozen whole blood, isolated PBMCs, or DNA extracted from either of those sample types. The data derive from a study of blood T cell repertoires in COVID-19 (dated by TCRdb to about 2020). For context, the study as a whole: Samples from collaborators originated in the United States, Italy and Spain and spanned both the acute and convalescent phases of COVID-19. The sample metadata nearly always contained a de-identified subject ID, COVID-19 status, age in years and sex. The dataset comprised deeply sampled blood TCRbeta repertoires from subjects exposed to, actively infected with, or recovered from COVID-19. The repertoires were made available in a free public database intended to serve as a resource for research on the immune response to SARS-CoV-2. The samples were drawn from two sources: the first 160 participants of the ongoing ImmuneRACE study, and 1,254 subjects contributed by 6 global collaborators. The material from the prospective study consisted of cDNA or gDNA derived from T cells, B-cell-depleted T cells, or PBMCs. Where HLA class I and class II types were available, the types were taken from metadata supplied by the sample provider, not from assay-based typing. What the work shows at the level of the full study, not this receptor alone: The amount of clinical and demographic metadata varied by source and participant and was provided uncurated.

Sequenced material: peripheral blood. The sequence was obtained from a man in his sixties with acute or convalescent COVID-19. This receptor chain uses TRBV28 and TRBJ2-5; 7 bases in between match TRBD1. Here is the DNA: TGTGCCAGCAGGGATTATACAGGGGAAGAGACCCAGTACTTC. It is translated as CASRDYTGEETQYF.